One and the same sample provided the 3 T cell receptor beta chains below, sequenced in a study of cytomegalovirus exposure and HLA in healthy donors. Primers for the PCR totalled 60 Vbeta and 13 Jbeta. Sequenced by immunoSEQ multiplex PCR; TCRdb stores in-frame clones only, minus some. The table includes fewer than 200,000 clones, about four fifths detected once. The sample taken for sequencing was PBMCs. The receptors shown here come from a young woman in good health and CMV-seropositive.

The table lists this clone with a few counts. The genes are TRBV14 and TRBJ1-1; D call uncertain. The CDR3 is 17 residues long. The germline V and J ends were trimmed by 0 bases and 3 bases, with 17 bases remaining between them. In germline, CDR1 is SGHDN, CDR2 FVKESK. For the CDR3, the DNA is TGTGCCAGCAGCCAAGAAAGTTGGGTAGCATTTCACACTGAAGCTTTCTTT. This gives the protein CASSQESWVAFHTEAFF.

V gene TRBV6-5 combines with J gene TRBJ1-6; the D is unclear. In germline, CDR1 is MNHEY, CDR2 SVGAGI. The ends were cut back, 6 bases at V and 8 bases at J, with 14 bases in the middle. The length of the CDR3 is 14 residues. The CDR3 DNA is TGTGCCAGCAGGCTGATCGGGTATGATTCACCCCTCCACTTT. Protein sequence: CASRLIGYDSPLHF.

This clone has a handful of counts. This sequence joins TRBV2 and TRBJ2-7; D perhaps matches TRBD1 (5 bases). Per germline, CDR1 SNHLY and CDR2 FYNNEI. The length of the CDR3 is 13 residues. V lost 7 bases, J lost 1 base, and 11 bases lay in between. The CDR3: CASTVPGSYEQYF. The CDR3 DNA sequence: TGTGCCAGCACAGTGCCAGGGTCCTACGAGCAGTACTTC.